Listed below are T cell receptor beta chains from one sample, sequenced in a study of CD8+ T cells in alopecia areata. Method: immunoSEQ multiplex PCR; TCRdb's copy keeps in-frame clones and lacks some. The data contain around 150,000 clones, 75% to 85% of them seen just once; the ten biggest clones take up 25%. The sequenced sample was CD8+ T cells sorted from blood, obtained at week 4, from a patient treated with tofacitinib. The source is a human donor with alopecia areata. Each CDR3 is given with its conserved first and last residue. Only some rows state a clone size, as once, few, many or a class for expanded clones.

j_call cdr3_length v_call clone_size cdr3_aa
TRBJ2-1 16 TRBV10-3 - CAISVRTEPPNNEQFF
TRBJ2-4 17 TRBV7-2 - CASSLGSGGLAKNTQYF
TRBJ2-5 14 TRBV13 - CASSLRQDQETQYF
TRBJ2-3 15 TRBV4-2 - CASSQDRRSTDTQYF
TRBJ2-1 15 TRBV27 once CASSHRGPKYNEQFF
TRBJ2-7 14 TRBV7-2 many CASSTSGGRYEQYF
TRBJ2-3 15 TRBV27 - CASSSPGLFAATQYF
TRBJ2-7 15 TRBV4-3 - CASSQGKGAAYEQYF
TRBJ2-1 15 TRBV7-3 - CASSFGGGIGNEQFF
TRBJ2-3 15 TRBV27 - CASSPLGGASDTQYF
TRBJ2-5 15 TRBV4-1 - CASSQELQLQETQYF
TRBJ1-4 13 TRBV7-9 - CASSKGSAEKLFF
TRBJ1-6 14 TRBV7-2 - CASRDVTGSAPLHF
TRBJ1-1 14 TRBV6-5 - CASSYSTLGGGAFF
TRBJ2-1 13 TRBV29-1 - CSVVAGFYSEQFF
TRBJ2-2 13 TRBV19 - CASSIPITGELFF
TRBJ2-5 14 TRBV2 - CATLVRRGEETQYF
TRBJ2-3 16 TRBV7-8 - CASSLVPKAGTDTQYF
TRBJ2-2 16 TRBV7-6 - CASSLEQGGYTGELFF
TRBJ1-2 13 TRBV10-3 - CAISLDRGDGYTF
TRBJ2-7 15 TRBV2 - CASGGQVHPSYEQYF
TRBJ2-7 12 TRBV27 - CASSPIMNEQYF
TRBJ2-5 13 TRBV12-5 - CASGLVEEETQYF
TRBJ2-1 12 TRBV7-9 - CASSLVRNEQFF
TRBJ1-2 13 TRBV5-4 - CASFGGRPYGYTF
TRBJ2-5 13 TRBV6-9 - CATLPQEEETQYF
TRBJ2-5 16 TRBV4-3 once CASSQASLAGVETQYF
TRBJ2-1 15 TRBV7-2 few CASSYRAARENEQFF
TRBJ2-7 15 TRBV27 - CASSTTGTPTYEQYF
TRBJ1-1 13 TRBV7-2 - CASSLGGLTEAFF
TRBJ2-7 15 TRBV18 - CASSPATGGSYEQYF
TRBJ2-2 16 TRBV7-9 few CASSQLILDNTGELFF
TRBJ1-6 16 TRBV10-3 - CAISESEGMVDSPLHF
TRBJ1-3 14 TRBV6-5 - CASQTGVQGNTIYF
TRBJ1-2 13 TRBV19 - CASSPGANYGYTF
TRBJ1-6 13 TRBV19 - CASSILTGSPLHF
TRBJ1-2 18 TRBV27 - CASSPSGQLLERDYGYTF
TRBJ2-4 13 TRBV6-1 - CASSEDRGDIQYF
TRBJ2-7 16 TRBV7-2 - CASTHMVAGGSYEQYF